Shown below are 30 T cell receptor beta chains from a single sample sequenced in a study of cytomegalovirus exposure and HLA in healthy donors. The PCR had 60 Vbeta and 13 Jbeta primers. Produced via immunoSEQ multiplex PCR; TCRdb's table is partial and in-frame only. The sample consists of around 110,000 clones, 79% of them appearing once. The sequencing sample was made of PBMCs. These receptors all come from a man aged 30 to 45 in good health and CMV-seropositive.

V usage is TRBV6-6 and J usage is TRBJ2-2; D is perhaps TRBD1 (7 bases). The CDR3 runs to 12 residues. The germline V and J ends were trimmed by 6 bases and 6 bases, with 8 bases remaining between them. The germline gives CDR1 MNHNY, CDR2 SVGAGI (reference sequence). In DNA, the CDR3 is TGTGCCAGCAGCAGGGGGGCCGGGGAGCTGTTTTTT. Translated, it gives CASSRGAGELFF.

This chain joins TRBV18 and TRBJ1-1; D remains unclear. The CDR3 extends over 13 amino acids. Germline values: CDR1 KGHSH, CDR2 LQKENI. Trimming stripped 2 bases from V and 3 bases from J, with 7 bases between. CDR3 DNA: TGTGCCAGCTCACCATCAGGTTACACTGAAGCTTTCTTT. Translating it yields CASSPSGYTEAFF.

This clone was found a few times. J is TRBJ2-6 and V is TRBV5-1, with TRBD1 as a possible D gene (6 bases). Germline V gene sequence: CDR1 SGHRS, CDR2 YFSETQ. Trimming took off 2 bases at V and 2 bases at J, with 11 bases between the two ends. The CDR3 length is 16 residues. In DNA, the CDR3 is TGCGCCAGCAGCTTAGTTACAGGGACTGGGGCCAACGTCCTGACTTTC. Encoded protein: CASSLVTGTGANVLTF.

With respect to this clone: One junction end does not reproduce the germline sequence, and a read error may be involved. The J gene is TRBJ2-7, the V gene TRBV7-9, with unresolved D. Per germline, CDR1 SEHNR and CDR2 FQNEAQ (reference sequence). The CDR3 consists of 15 residues. This chain's CDR3 is CSSSPVGLLCYEQYF. CDR3 DNA sequence: TGTTCCAGCAGCCCCGTGGGCCTGCTTTGCTACGAGCAGTACTTC.

The CDR3 sequence: CASYPLVGYGYTF. DNA of the CDR3: TGTGCCAGTTACCCCCTCGTCGGCTATGGCTACACCTTC. V usage is TRBV21-1 and J usage is TRBJ1-2. TRBV21-1 is classified as a pseudogene. There are 13 residues in the CDR3.

The V and J genes are TRBV6-4 and TRBJ1-1; perhaps TRBD1 as D (5 bases). CDR1 is MRHNA, CDR2 SNTAGT, per germline. V was pared by 6 bases and J by 3 bases, with 26 bases between. CDR3 size: 18 residues. Here the CDR3 DNA reads TGTGCCAGCAGGGGGGGGGAGGGATCGAGTGAATGTCACACTGAAGCTTTCTTT. Protein sequence: CASRGGEGSSECHTEAFF.

This clone was seen only a few times. The chain combines TRBV4-3 with TRBJ1-2; D is possibly TRBD1 (6 bases). Germline CDR1 reads LGHNA; CDR2 reads YSLEER. The V and J ends lost 4 bases and 5 bases respectively, with 17 bases between them. The CDR3 is made up of 15 amino acids. CDR3 DNA sequence: TGCGCCAGCAGCCCCGATTGGCAGGGGAAATATGGCTACACCTTC. This translates into CASSPDWQGKYGYTF.

The J gene is TRBJ2-3, the V gene TRBV2; D might be TRBD2 (5 bases). V dropped 3 bases and J dropped 2 bases, with 15 bases sitting between them. The CDR3 has 16 residues. CDR1 is SNHLY and CDR2 is FYNNEI in the germline V gene. This CDR3 is CASSDPSGLNTDTQYF. CDR3 nucleotides: TGTGCCAGCAGTGACCCCAGCGGATTGAACACAGATACGCAGTATTTT.

In its sample, this clone was seen once. The CDR3 nucleotides read TGCGCCAGCAGCACCGGGACAGGGAACACTGAAGCTTTCTTT. Translation gives CASSTGTGNTEAFF. The chain carries TRBV5-1 and TRBJ1-1; 8 positions match TRBD1. The V gene's germline CDR1 is SGHRS and CDR2 YFSETQ. The CDR3 runs 14 residues. Unmatched junction bases numbered 3, after V lost 4 bases and J lost 1 base.

This clone appeared a few times. The gene calls are TRBV7-2 and TRBJ2-4, with TRBD1 matching over 8 bases. The V segment lost 5 bases and the J segment 8 bases; nucleotides outside the gene matches: 11. The CDR3 is 15 residues long. Germline lookup yields CDR1 SGHTA and CDR2 FQGNSA. CDR3 sequence reads: CASSRNGQGSYIQYF. Here the CDR3 DNA reads TGTGCCAGCAGCCGGAACGGACAGGGATCGTACATTCAGTACTTC.

The rearrangement joins TRBV9 to TRBJ2-1; perhaps TRBD1 as D (6 bases). Trimming stripped 4 bases from V and 3 bases from J, with 14 bases between. The CDR3 loop spans 15 amino acids. Germline CDR1 reads SGDLS; CDR2 reads YYNGEE. CDR3 DNA: TGTGCCAGCAGCTTGAAGCTACAGGGCTACAATGAGCAGTTCTTC. This encodes CASSLKLQGYNEQFF.

The chain couples TRBV7-2 to TRBJ2-3; the D gene is possibly TRBD1 (5 bases). Germline CDR1 reads SGHTA; CDR2 reads FQGNSA. The CDR3 consists of 13 residues. Trimming took 5 bases from V and 3 from J, leaving 9 bases between them. CDR3 in amino acids: CASSRTLTDTQYF. In DNA form, the CDR3 reads TGTGCCAGCAGCAGGACACTAACAGATACGCAGTATTTT.

The chain uses TRBV11-2 and TRBJ2-7, with D uncertain. The CDR3 runs 16 residues. CDR1 is SGHAT and CDR2 is FQNNGV in the germline V gene. Trimming removed 2 bases from V and 8 bases from J, with 22 bases in between. As DNA, the CDR3 is TGTGCCAGCAGCTTAAGCTCGGTACTGGTCTACCCACAGCAGTACTTC. It is translated as CASSLSSVLVYPQQYF.

The chain links TRBV5-3 to TRBJ1-3, with unresolved D. TRBV5-3 falls under the ORF class, with uncertain function. V lost 1 base to trimming and J lost 8 bases, with 16 bases between them. This CDR3 has 15 residues. CDR3: CARSLLYVRRDTIYF. The CDR3 DNA reads as TGTGCCAGAAGCTTGTTATATGTTAGGAGAGACACCATATATTTT.

The genes are TRBV9 and TRBJ2-1; 16 nucleotides align to TRBD2. CDR3 size: 15 residues. J was trimmed by 15 bases and V by 4 bases; bases with no gene match: 10. CDR1 and CDR2 from the germline V gene are SGDLS and YYNGEE. The CDR3 DNA reads as TGTGCCAGCAGCTTCACCGGGACTAGCGGGAGGGGTCCGTTCTTC. Its translation: CASSFTGTSGRGPFF.

The chain carries TRBV18 and TRBJ2-7, with unresolved D. The CDR3 extends over 14 amino acids. V dropped 3 bases and J dropped 7 bases, with 16 bases sitting between them. In germline, CDR1 is KGHSH, CDR2 LQKENI. Here the CDR3 reads CASSPSYWLWEQYF. In DNA, the CDR3 is TGTGCCAGCTCACCCTCATATTGGCTTTGGGAGCAGTACTTC.

This chain uses TRBV6-1 with TRBJ1-5; D not resolved. Trimming stripped 0 bases from V and 0 bases from J, with 9 bases between. The CDR3 is 16 amino acids. CDR1 and CDR2 from the germline V gene are MNHNS and SASEGT. The DNA of the CDR3 is TGTGCCAGCAGTGAAGCTGTTACCTATAGCAATCAGCCCCAGCATTTT. Protein product: CASSEAVTYSNQPQHF.

The chain uses TRBV6-6 and TRBJ1-5; D is uncertain. The CDR3 is 13 residues long. Germline V gives CDR1 MNHNY, CDR2 SVGAGI (reference sequence). CDR3 amino acids: CTTDLHEVQPQHF. The CDR3 DNA is TGTACCACCGACCTACATGAGGTGCAGCCCCAGCATTTT.

The V call is TRBV7-3, the J call TRBJ2-1; 7 positions agree with TRBD2. CDR1 is SGHTA and CDR2 is FQGTGA in the germline V gene. The CDR3 contains 15 residues. Unmatched junction bases numbered 7, after V lost 1 base and J lost 7 bases. The CDR3 DNA is TGTGCCAGCAGCTTAAACGAGGGAGGGTTGAATGAGCAGTTCTTC. Translated, it gives CASSLNEGGLNEQFF.

This clone was seen a single time. The chain recombines TRBV18 with TRBJ2-3; a possible D gene is TRBD1 (6 bases). The CDR3 consists of 18 residues. Germline lookup yields CDR1 KGHSH and CDR2 LQKENI. V lost 1 base and J 4 bases, leaving 21 bases between the germline ends. The CDR3 nucleotides are TGTGCCAGCTCACCACTCCCCGGACAGCCTTGGACACCAGATACGCAGTATTTT. Translating gives CASSPLPGQPWTPDTQYF. Supplemented by reference TRBV18 and TRBJ2-3, the full variable domain reads NAGVMQNPRHLVRRRGQEARLRCSPMKGHSHVYWYRQLPEEGLKFMVYLQKENIIDESGMPKERFSAEFPKEGPSILRIQQVVRGDSAAYFCASSPLPGQPWTPDTQYFGPGTRLTVL.

The V call is TRBV5-1, the J call TRBJ2-7; maybe TRBD2 (6 bases). The V end lost 4 bases, the J end lost 0 bases, and 14 bases lay between the germline ends. Germline V lookup: CDR1 SGHRS, CDR2 YFSETQ. This CDR3 is 15 amino acids long. CDR3 bases: TGCGCCAGCAGCCTGCGGGATCTTTACTCCTACGAGCAGTACTTC. This gives the protein CASSLRDLYSYEQYF.

The chain recombines TRBV28 with TRBJ2-1; TRBD2 aligns across 13 bases. The CDR3 is 15 residues long. Germline loops: CDR1 MDHEN, CDR2 SYDVKM. Losses at the gene ends were 6 bases for V and 8 bases for J; bases not matched to a gene: 7. CDR3 sequence: CASSPLAGGGYEQFF. In nucleotides, the CDR3 is TGTGCCAGCAGCCCACTAGCGGGAGGGGGTTATGAGCAGTTCTTC.

About this clone itself: At one end, the junction sequence differs from germline, possibly due to a read error. The CDR3 region is CASSWAIGQGPKNSQYF. Here the CDR3 DNA reads TGTGCCAGCAGCTGGGCGATTGGGCAGGGGCCCAAAAACAGTCAGTACTTC. The chain carries TRBV11-1 and TRBJ2-4; weak D call: TRBD1 (6 bases). Germline CDR1 and CDR2: SGHAT and FQDESV (reference sequence). CDR3 length: 17 amino acids.

The V gene is TRBV5-6, the J gene TRBJ1-6; 9 positions match TRBD1. J gave up 5 bases and V 5 bases, and 5 bases lay outside the gene matches. The CDR3 has 15 amino acids. The germline V gene has CDR1 SGHDT and CDR2 YYEEEE. The CDR3 DNA follows: TGTGCCAGCAGGCGGGGGGACAGGGATAATTCACCCCTCCACTTT. The encoded protein is CASRRGDRDNSPLHF.

V gene TRBV11-3 combines with J gene TRBJ2-3; 11 bases map to TRBD2. Germline V CDR1 and CDR2: SGHNT, YENEEA. The CDR3 sequence is 17 residues long. V lost 5 bases and J lost 8; bases outside the gene matches: 15. The DNA of the CDR3 is TGTGCCAGCAGCCCGGGACTAGCGGAGTCTCCAGGGGCTACGCAGTATTTT. Amino acids: CASSPGLAESPGATQYF.

V and J are TRBV5-6 and TRBJ2-5, with D maybe TRBD1 (5 bases). V was cut by 0 bases and J by 2 bases, with 5 bases left in between. The CDR3 length is 13 residues. CDR1 is SGHDT and CDR2 is YYEEEE in the germline V gene. Written as DNA, the CDR3 is TGTGCCAGCAGCTTGGACAGGCAAGAGACCCAGTACTTC. Amino acids: CASSLDRQETQYF.

The chain uses TRBV5-6 and TRBJ1-4; D is possibly TRBD1 (6 bases). The CDR3 has 16 residues. Germline V lookup: CDR1 SGHDT, CDR2 YYEEEE. Trimming stripped 4 bases from V and 4 bases from J, with 17 bases between. This chain's CDR3 is CASSVGVTGRNEKLFF. CDR3 nucleotides: TGTGCCAGCAGCGTTGGAGTGACAGGCCGTAATGAAAAACTGTTTTTT.

The chain uses TRBV10-2 and TRBJ2-7; no clear D gene. The CDR3 length is 14 residues. Trimming stripped 5 bases from V and 1 base from J, with 12 bases between. Germline V gives CDR1 WSHSY, CDR2 SAAADI. The CDR3 DNA reads TGCGCCAGCAGTCCGTTGTACGGGTCCTACGAGCAGTACTTC. This gives the protein CASSPLYGSYEQYF.

For this clone: The junction departs from the called germline gene at one end, perhaps through a read error. The rearrangement links TRBV29-1 to TRBJ2-4; 7 bases align to TRBD1. This CDR3 has 11 residues. Germline V gene data show CDR1 as SQVTM and CDR2 as ANQGSEA. The CDR3 coding sequence is TGCAGCGTGGGACAGCAAAACAGTCAGTACTTC. It encodes CSVGQQNSQYF.

This chain joins TRBV5-1 and TRBJ2-4; a weak D match, TRBD2 (5 bases). The CDR3 contains 16 residues. V was shortened by 4 bases and J by 2 bases, with 16 bases between the two germline ends. Germline CDR1 and CDR2: SGHRS and YFSETQ. The CDR3 DNA is TGCGCCAGCAGCCCTCCCGAGGGTTCACCCAAAAACATTCAGTACTTC. This codes for CASSPPEGSPKNIQYF. The variable domain in full, with the rest retrieved from reference TRBV5-1 and TRBJ2-4, is KAGVTQTPRYLIKTRGQQVTLSCSPISGHRSVSWYQQTPGQGLQFLFEYFSETQRNKGNFPGRFSGRQFSNSRSEMNVSTLELGDSALYLCASSPPEGSPKNIQYFGAGTRLSVL.